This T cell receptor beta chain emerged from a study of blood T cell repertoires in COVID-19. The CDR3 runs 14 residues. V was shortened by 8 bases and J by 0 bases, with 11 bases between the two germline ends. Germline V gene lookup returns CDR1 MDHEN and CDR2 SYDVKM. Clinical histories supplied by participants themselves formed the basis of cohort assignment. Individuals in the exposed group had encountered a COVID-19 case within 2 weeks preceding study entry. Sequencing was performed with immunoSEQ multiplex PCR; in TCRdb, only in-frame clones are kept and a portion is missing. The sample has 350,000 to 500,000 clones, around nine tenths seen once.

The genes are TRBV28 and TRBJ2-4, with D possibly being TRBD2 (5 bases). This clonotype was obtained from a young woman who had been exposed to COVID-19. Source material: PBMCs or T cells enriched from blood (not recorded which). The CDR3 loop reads CASSGNGAKNIQYF. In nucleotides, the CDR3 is TGTGCCAGCTCGGGGAATGGAGCCAAAAACATTCAGTACTTC.